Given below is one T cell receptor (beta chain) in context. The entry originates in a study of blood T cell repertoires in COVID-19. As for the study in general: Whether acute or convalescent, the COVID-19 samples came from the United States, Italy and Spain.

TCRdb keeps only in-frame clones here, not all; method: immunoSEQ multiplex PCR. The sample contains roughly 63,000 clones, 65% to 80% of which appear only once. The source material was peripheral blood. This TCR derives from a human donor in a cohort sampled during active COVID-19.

The CDR3 loop is CASSRGLGDLETQYF. CDR3 nucleotides: TGTGCCAGCAGTAGGGGACTAGGGGACCTGGAGACCCAGTACTTC. The rearrangement joins TRBV25-1 to TRBJ2-5; 8 bases fit TRBD2. The length of the CDR3 is 15 residues. From germline, CDR1 is MGHDK and CDR2 SYGVNS. The junction had 10 bases not matched to a gene; V was cut back by 5 bases and J by 5 bases. Full variable domain (missing parts from reference TRBV25-1 and TRBJ2-5): EADIYQTPRYLVIGTGKKITLECSQTMGHDKMYWYQQDPGMELHLIHYSYGVNSTEKGDLSSESTVSRIRTEHFPLTLESARPSHTSQYLCASSRGLGDLETQYFGPGTRLLVL.